A selection of T cell receptor beta chains follows, all from one sample in a study of shared clonotypes between healthy human individuals. The repertoire was sequenced with immunoSEQ multiplex PCR; TCRdb's copy has only in-frame clones and lacks some. Among about half a million clones listed, over 75% were seen once. The specimen sequenced was PBMCs. The receptor set was obtained from a woman in her thirties or forties in good health. Some clones in this sample may be carry-over from other donors' samples. CDR3s include the opening cysteine and the closing phenylalanine or tryptophan. A D gene is named only where the DNA matches it firmly. Some rows mark clone size as missing; the rest say once, few, many or name a class of expanded clone.

v_call: TRBV28; j_call: TRBJ1-2; d_call: TRBD1; clone_size: once; cdr3_nt: TGTGCCAGCAGTTTATTCCGGGACAGGGGGCTAGGCTATGGCTACACCTTC; cdr3_aa: CASSLFRDRGLGYGYTF
v_call: TRBV19; j_call: TRBJ1-4; d_call: .; clone_size: .; cdr3_nt: TGTGCCAGTAAGAAGACTCCAACTAATGAAAAACTGTTTTTT; cdr3_aa: CASKKTPTNEKLFF
v_call: TRBV7-9; j_call: TRBJ2-1; d_call: TRBD2; clone_size: .; cdr3_nt: TGTGCCAGCATCGCAGCGGGAAATGGCAATGAGCAGTTCTTC; cdr3_aa: CASIAAGNGNEQFF
v_call: TRBV28; j_call: TRBJ2-7; d_call: .; clone_size: .; cdr3_nt: TGTGCCAGCACCGCCCTAGGGGGCTCCTACGAGCAGTACTTC; cdr3_aa: CASTALGGSYEQYF
v_call: TRBV19; j_call: TRBJ2-3; d_call: TRBD2; clone_size: .; cdr3_nt: TGTGCCAGCCGGCCGGTGGCGGGGGGAGCAGATACGCAGTATTTT; cdr3_aa: CASRPVAGGADTQYF
v_call: TRBV6-1; j_call: TRBJ2-1; d_call: .; clone_size: .; cdr3_nt: TGTGCCAGCAGTGAAGAGGGAGCCGATTACAATGAGCAGTTCTTC; cdr3_aa: CASSEEGADYNEQFF
v_call: TRBV28; j_call: TRBJ2-2; d_call: .; clone_size: .; cdr3_nt: TGTGCCAGCAGTTTGGGTCGAGTCGGCGGGGAGCTGTTTTTT; cdr3_aa: CASSLGRVGGELFF
v_call: TRBV30; j_call: TRBJ2-5; d_call: TRBD1; clone_size: .; cdr3_nt: TGTGCCTGGAGTTCTGACAGGGTGGTGGAGACCCAGTACTTC; cdr3_aa: CAWSSDRVVETQYF
v_call: TRBV27; j_call: TRBJ2-2; d_call: .; clone_size: few; cdr3_nt: TGTGCCAGCAGTTTGATGGGCCGGTCTCGGGCCGGGGAGCTGTTTTTT; cdr3_aa: CASSLMGRSRAGELFF
v_call: TRBV28; j_call: TRBJ2-2; d_call: .; clone_size: .; cdr3_nt: TGTGCCAGCAGGACAGGGAACACCGGGGAGCTGTTTTTT; cdr3_aa: CASRTGNTGELFF
v_call: TRBV11-3; j_call: TRBJ2-5; d_call: TRBD1; clone_size: .; cdr3_nt: TGTGCCAGCAGCCTGGGGGACAGCGGACAAGAGACCCAGTACTTC; cdr3_aa: CASSLGDSGQETQYF
v_call: TRBV5-4; j_call: TRBJ2-3; d_call: TRBD2; clone_size: .; cdr3_nt: TGTGCCAGCAGCGCCGTCCTACTAGCGGGAGGGCGGACAGATACGCAGTATTTT; cdr3_aa: CASSAVLLAGGRTDTQYF
v_call: TRBV2; j_call: TRBJ2-3; d_call: TRBD2; clone_size: .; cdr3_nt: TGTGCCAGCAGGGCTCCGGGACTAGCGGGAGGGACAGATACGCAGTATTTT; cdr3_aa: CASRAPGLAGGTDTQYF
v_call: TRBV9; j_call: TRBJ2-1; d_call: .; clone_size: once; cdr3_nt: TGTGCCAGCAGCGCCCTCATAGGACGGAACAATGAGCAGTTCTTC; cdr3_aa: CASSALIGRNNEQFF
v_call: TRBV5-1; j_call: TRBJ2-3; d_call: .; clone_size: once; cdr3_nt: TGCGCCAGCAGCTTGGGTACAGGGGAGGTTAGCACAGATACGCAGTATTTT; cdr3_aa: CASSLGTGEVSTDTQYF
v_call: TRBV7-3; j_call: TRBJ2-1; d_call: TRBD2; clone_size: .; cdr3_nt: TGTGCCAGCAGCTTATTGCCTGAAGGACTAGCGGGAGAAGATGAGCAGTTCTTC; cdr3_aa: CASSLLPEGLAGEDEQFF
v_call: TRBV5-1; j_call: TRBJ2-1; d_call: .; clone_size: .; cdr3_nt: TGCGCCAGCAGCCGCTCGGGGCAGGGCTCCTACAATGAGCAGTTCTTC; cdr3_aa: CASSRSGQGSYNEQFF
v_call: TRBV5-1; j_call: TRBJ2-1; d_call: TRBD2; clone_size: .; cdr3_nt: TGCGCCAGCAGCTCTTCTAGCGGTCCCTACAATGAGCAGTTCTTC; cdr3_aa: CASSSSSGPYNEQFF
v_call: TRBV27; j_call: TRBJ1-5; d_call: TRBD1; clone_size: .; cdr3_nt: TGTGCCAGCAGAGACCTCCGGGACAGCAGCAATCAGCCCCAGCATTTT; cdr3_aa: CASRDLRDSSNQPQHF
v_call: TRBV7-8; j_call: TRBJ1-5; d_call: .; clone_size: .; cdr3_nt: TGTGCCAGCAGCTTAGCGCCGAGGGTTAGCAATCAGCCCCAGCATTTT; cdr3_aa: CASSLAPRVSNQPQHF